What follows are 7 T cell receptor beta chains derived from one specimen sequenced in a study of metastatic and nonmetastatic thyroid tumors. Each patient went into thyroid surgery without having received any treatment. TCRdb re-clonotyped the PCR reads via MiXCR. The repertoire holds roughly 14,000 clones, with about 30% as singletons. The specimen was tumor tissue. The receptor set was obtained from a female donor with papillary thyroid cancer or a benign thyroid nodule (not recorded which). Some clones in this sample may be carry-over from other donors' samples.

This clone was counted at least ten times. The chain is built from TRBV2 and TRBJ2-5; 8 nucleotides line up with TRBD2. The germline V gene encodes CDR1 SNHLY and CDR2 FYNNEI. V lost 3 bases and J lost 4; bases outside the gene matches: 1. CDR3 size: 13 residues. CDR3 sequence: CASSDLAGETQYF. The CDR3 DNA is TGTGCCAGCAGTGACCTAGCGGGAGAGACCCAGTACTTC.

In regard to this clone: Since a much larger clone is just one base distant, this may be a read error. The chain carries TRBV9 and TRBJ2-2; D is uncertain. The CDR3 totals 11 residues. Germline lookup yields CDR1 SGDLS and CDR2 YYNGEE. CDR3 loop: CASSDTGQLFF. For the CDR3, the DNA is TGTGCCAGCAGCGACACCGGGCAGCTGTTTTTT.

Many counts were recorded for this clone. The CDR3 coding sequence is TGTGCCACTCTCAGCGGGATTCAGTACAATGAGCAGTTCTTC. This codes for CATLSGIQYNEQFF. The chain is built from TRBV28 and TRBJ2-1; 7 nucleotides line up with TRBD2. J was trimmed by 4 bases and V by 10 bases; bases with no gene match: 10. The CDR3 has 14 residues. Germline V gene data show CDR1 as MDHEN and CDR2 as SYDVKM.

The chain uses TRBV11-2 and TRBJ1-2, with D possibly matching TRBD1 (5 bases). The germline V gene encodes CDR1 SGHAT and CDR2 FQNNGV. There are 12 residues in the CDR3. Trimming cost V 7 bases and J 7 bases, with 13 bases left between them. CDR3 protein: CASTLLGVGYTF. The CDR3 DNA follows: TGTGCCAGCACCCTATTGGGGGTTGGCTACACCTTC. The full variable domain, with the rest looked up from reference TRBV11-2 and TRBJ1-2, is EAGVAQSPRYKIIEKRQSVAFWCNPISGHATLYWYQQILGQGPKLLIQFQNNGVVDDSQLPKDRFSAERLKGVDSTLKIQPAKLEDSAVYLCASTLLGVGYTFGSGTRLTVV.

The chain employs TRBV20-1 and TRBJ1-1, with TRBD1 as a possible D gene (5 bases). CDR1 is DFQATT and CDR2 is SNEGSKA in the germline V gene (reference sequence). The V end lost 6 bases, the J end lost 3 bases, and 17 bases lay between the germline ends. The CDR3 totals 14 residues. DNA for the CDR3: TGCAGTGCCTACTCGGGGGGGAAGGACACTGAAGCTTTCTTT. The encoded protein is CSAYSGGKDTEAFF.

This clone was counted between two and nine times. CDR3: CASSESDRDTGELFF. DNA of the CDR3: TGCGCCAGCAGTGAGTCGGACAGGGACACCGGGGAGCTGTTTTTT. This rearrangement joins TRBV10-1 to TRBJ2-2, with 8 bases that match TRBD1. Germline V lookup: CDR1 WNHNN, CDR2 SYGVQD (reference sequence). V was pared by 0 bases and J by 3 bases, with 0 bases of the junction left unmatched. The CDR3 is 15 amino acids.

The DNA of the CDR3 is TGTGCCACCAGTGAACCCACAGGGGGCTCGAGCACAGATACGCAGTATTTT. Translation: CATSEPTGGSSTDTQYF. This chain uses TRBV24-1 with TRBJ2-3, with TRBD1 matching over 9 bases. Germline lookup yields CDR1 KGHDR and CDR2 SFDVKD. This CDR3 comprises 17 residues. The V gene end was trimmed by 4 bases and the J gene end by 0 bases; junction bases not matched to a gene: 7.